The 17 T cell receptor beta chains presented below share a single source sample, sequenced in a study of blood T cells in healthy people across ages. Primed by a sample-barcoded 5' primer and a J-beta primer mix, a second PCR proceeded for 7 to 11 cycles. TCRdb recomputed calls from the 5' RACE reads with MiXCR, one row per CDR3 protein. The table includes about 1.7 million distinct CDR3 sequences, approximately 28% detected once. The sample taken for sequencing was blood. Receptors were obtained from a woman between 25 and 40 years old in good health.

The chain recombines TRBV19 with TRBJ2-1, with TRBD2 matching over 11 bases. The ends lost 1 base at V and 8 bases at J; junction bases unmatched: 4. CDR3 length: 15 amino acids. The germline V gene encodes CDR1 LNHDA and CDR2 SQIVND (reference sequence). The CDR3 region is CASSIVLAGADEQFF. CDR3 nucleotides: TGTGCCAGTAGTATAGTACTAGCGGGGGCCGATGAGCAGTTCTTC.

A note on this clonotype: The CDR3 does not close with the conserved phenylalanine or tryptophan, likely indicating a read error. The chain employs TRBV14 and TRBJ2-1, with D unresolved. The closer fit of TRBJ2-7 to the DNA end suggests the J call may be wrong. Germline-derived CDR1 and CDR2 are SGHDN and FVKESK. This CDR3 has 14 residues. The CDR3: CASSQGRIFYEQYL. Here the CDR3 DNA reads TGTGCCAGCAGCCAAGGCAGGATTTTCTACGAGCAGTACTTA.

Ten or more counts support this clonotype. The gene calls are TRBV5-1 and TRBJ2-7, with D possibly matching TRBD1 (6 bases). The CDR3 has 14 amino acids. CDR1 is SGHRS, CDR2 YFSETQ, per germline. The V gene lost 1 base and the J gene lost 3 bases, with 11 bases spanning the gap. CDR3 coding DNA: TGCGCCAGCAGCTTGATAGGGGGACGCTACGAGCAGTACTTC. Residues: CASSLIGGRYEQYF.

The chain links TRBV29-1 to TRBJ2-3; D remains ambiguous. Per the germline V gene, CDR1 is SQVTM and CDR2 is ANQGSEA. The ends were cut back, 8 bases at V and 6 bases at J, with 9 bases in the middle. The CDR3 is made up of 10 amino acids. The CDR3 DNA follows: TGCAGCCTAGGGATTGATACGCAGTATTTT. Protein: CSLGIDTQYF.

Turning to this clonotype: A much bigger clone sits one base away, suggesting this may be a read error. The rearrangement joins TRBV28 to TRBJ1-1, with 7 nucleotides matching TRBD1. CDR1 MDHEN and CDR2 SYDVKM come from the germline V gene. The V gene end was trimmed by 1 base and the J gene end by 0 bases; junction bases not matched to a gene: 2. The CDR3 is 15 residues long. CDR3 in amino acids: CASSLSGQMNTEAFF. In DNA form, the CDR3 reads TGTGCCAGCAGTTTATCGGGACAGATGAACACTGAAGCTTTCTTT.

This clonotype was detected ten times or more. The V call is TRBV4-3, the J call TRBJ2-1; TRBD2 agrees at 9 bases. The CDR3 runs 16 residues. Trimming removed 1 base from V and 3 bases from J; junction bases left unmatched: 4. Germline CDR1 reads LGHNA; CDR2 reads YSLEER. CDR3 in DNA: TGCGCCAGCAGCCAAGGGAGCGGGAGGAACTACAATGAGCAGTTCTTC. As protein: CASSQGSGRNYNEQFF.

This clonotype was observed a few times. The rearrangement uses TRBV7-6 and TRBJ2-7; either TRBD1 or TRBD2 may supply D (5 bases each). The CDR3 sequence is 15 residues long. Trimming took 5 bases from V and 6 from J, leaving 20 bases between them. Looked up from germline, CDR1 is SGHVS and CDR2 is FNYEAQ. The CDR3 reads CASSVRGPKASEQYF. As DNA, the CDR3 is TGTGCCAGCAGCGTCCGGGGCCCCAAGGCGTCCGAGCAGTACTTC.

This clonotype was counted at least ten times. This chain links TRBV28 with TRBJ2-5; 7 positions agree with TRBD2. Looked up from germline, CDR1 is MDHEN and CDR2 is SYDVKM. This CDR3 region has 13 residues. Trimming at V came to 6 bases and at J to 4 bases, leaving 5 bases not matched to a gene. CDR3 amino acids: CASRRASGETQYF. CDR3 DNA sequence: TGTGCCAGCAGACGGGCTAGCGGAGAGACCCAGTACTTC.

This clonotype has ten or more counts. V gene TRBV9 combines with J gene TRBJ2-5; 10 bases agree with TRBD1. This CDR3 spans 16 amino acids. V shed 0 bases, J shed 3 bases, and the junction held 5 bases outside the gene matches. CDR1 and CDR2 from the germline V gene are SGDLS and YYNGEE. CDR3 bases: TGTGCCAGCAGCGTAGCTCAGACAGGGGGCGAAGAGACCCAGTACTTC. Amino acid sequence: CASSVAQTGGEETQYF.

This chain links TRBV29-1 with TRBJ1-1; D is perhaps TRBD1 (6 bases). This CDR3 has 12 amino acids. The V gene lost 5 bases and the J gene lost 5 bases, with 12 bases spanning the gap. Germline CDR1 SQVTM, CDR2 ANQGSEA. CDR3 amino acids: CSVTGGLTEAFF. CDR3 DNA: TGCAGCGTTACCGGGGGGCTAACTGAAGCTTTCTTT.

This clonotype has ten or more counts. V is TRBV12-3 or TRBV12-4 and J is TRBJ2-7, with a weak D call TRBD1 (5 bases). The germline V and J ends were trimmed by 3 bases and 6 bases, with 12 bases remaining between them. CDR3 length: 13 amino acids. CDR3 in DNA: TGTGCCAGCAGTTTGGGCAGGGAAGCCGAGCAGTACTTC. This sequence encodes CASSLGREAEQYF.

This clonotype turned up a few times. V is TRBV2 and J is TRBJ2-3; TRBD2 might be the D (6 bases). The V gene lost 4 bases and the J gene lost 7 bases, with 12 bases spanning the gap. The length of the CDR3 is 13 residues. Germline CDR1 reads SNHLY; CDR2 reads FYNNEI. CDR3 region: CASSGGGVNTQYF. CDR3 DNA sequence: TGTGCCAGCAGTGGTGGAGGGGTGAATACGCAGTATTTT.

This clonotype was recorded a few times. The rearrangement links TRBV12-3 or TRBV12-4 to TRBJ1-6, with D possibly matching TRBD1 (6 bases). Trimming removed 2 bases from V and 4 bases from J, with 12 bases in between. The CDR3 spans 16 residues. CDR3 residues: CASSLTGRGYNSPLHF. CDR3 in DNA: TGTGCCAGCAGTTTAACAGGGCGGGGATATAATTCACCCCTCCACTTT.

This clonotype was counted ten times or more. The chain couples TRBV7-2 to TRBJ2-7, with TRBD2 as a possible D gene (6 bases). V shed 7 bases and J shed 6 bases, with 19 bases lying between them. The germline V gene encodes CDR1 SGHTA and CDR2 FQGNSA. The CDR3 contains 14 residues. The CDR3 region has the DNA TGTGCCAGCAACCCGTCGGGGGTAGGGAGCGAGCAGTACTTC. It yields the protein CASNPSGVGSEQYF.

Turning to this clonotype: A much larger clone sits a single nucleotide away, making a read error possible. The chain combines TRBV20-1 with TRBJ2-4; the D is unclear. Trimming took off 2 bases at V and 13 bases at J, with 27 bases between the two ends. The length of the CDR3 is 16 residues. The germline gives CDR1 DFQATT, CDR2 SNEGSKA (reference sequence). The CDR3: CSARPPPHIRKSEQYF. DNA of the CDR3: TGCAGTGCTAGACCGCCACCGCACATAAGAAAGAGTGAGCAGTACTTC.

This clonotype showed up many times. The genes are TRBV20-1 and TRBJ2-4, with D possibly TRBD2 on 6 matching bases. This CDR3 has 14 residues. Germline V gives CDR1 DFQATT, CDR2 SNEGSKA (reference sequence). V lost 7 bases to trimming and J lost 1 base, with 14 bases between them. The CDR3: CSGLEGAAKNIQYF. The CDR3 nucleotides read TGCAGTGGTCTGGAGGGAGCGGCCAAAAACATTCAGTACTTC.

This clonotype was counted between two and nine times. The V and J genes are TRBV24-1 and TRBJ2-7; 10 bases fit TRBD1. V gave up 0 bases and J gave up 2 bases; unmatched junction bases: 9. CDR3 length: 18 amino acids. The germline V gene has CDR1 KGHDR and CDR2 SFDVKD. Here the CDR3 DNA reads TGTGCCACCAGTGATTTGCGGGACAGGGGATTTGGGACCTACGAGCAGTACTTC. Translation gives CATSDLRDRGFGTYEQYF.